The 17 T cell receptor beta chains below come from one sample, sequenced in a study of OX40 agonist ivuxolimab in advanced cancers. Receptor amplification or capture employed the immunoSEQ multiplex PCR assay. TCRdb's version of the immuneACCESS table is confined to in-frame rearrangements and falls short of the full clone set. An unresolved V gene accounts for under half of the shortfall where checked; the remainder is of unknown origin. This sample gives 74,000 or so clones in total; about 89% of them show up just once. The ten largest clones represent 9% to 10% of the sample. The sample here was CD4+ or CD8+ T cells sorted from blood, taken in a trial of the OX40 agonist ivuxolimab. These receptors all come from an adult with an advanced solid tumor such as melanoma, head and neck, liver or kidney cancer.

With respect to this clone: Distinct nucleotide sequences in the sample also encode this CDR3. CDR3 amino acids: CASSKGTEAFF. For the CDR3, the DNA is TGTGCCAGCAGCAAGGGGACTGAAGCTTTCTTT. The V and J genes are TRBV6-5 and TRBJ1-1; D is possibly TRBD1 (5 bases). Per the germline V gene, CDR1 is MNHEY and CDR2 is SVGAGI. V lost 6 bases, J lost 5 bases, and 7 bases lay in between. This CDR3 spans 11 amino acids.

This clone was observed a few times. The rearrangement joins TRBV11-2 to TRBJ1-2, with D possibly TRBD1 on 5 matching bases. CDR1 is SGHAT and CDR2 is FQNNGV in the germline V gene. Trimming left V 5 bases short and J 8 bases short, with 15 bases between. This CDR3 has 13 amino acids. The CDR3 is CASSQRQGEGYTF. The CDR3 DNA is TGTGCCAGCAGCCAGAGGCAGGGCGAGGGCTACACCTTC.

With respect to this clone: Mismatch with germline at one junction end may stem from a read error. The chain carries TRBV18 and TRBJ2-7; D possibly corresponds to TRBD1 (6 bases). CDR3 size: 15 residues. Germline V gene lookup returns CDR1 KGHSH and CDR2 LQKENI. CDR3 in amino acids: CASSPPGQRIYEQYF. As DNA, the CDR3 is TGTGCCAGCTCCCCACCCGGACAGAGAATCTACGAGCAGTACTTC.

This sequence joins TRBV28 and TRBJ2-3; TRBD1 agrees at 8 bases. The CDR3 sequence is 16 residues long. V dropped 5 bases and J dropped 1; count of bases not matched to a gene: 8. Germline lookup yields CDR1 MDHEN and CDR2 SYDVKM. For the CDR3, the DNA is TGTGCCAGCAGTCCCCGGACAGGGACGGGCACAGATACGCAGTATTTT. Translating gives CASSPRTGTGTDTQYF.

The chain employs TRBV11-2 and TRBJ2-5; 7 positions match TRBD2. Unmatched junction bases numbered 5, after V lost 3 bases and J lost 4 bases. Germline lookup yields CDR1 SGHAT and CDR2 FQNNGV. This CDR3 has 14 residues. CDR3 protein: CASSFRGRGETQYF. In nucleotides, the CDR3 is TGTGCCAGCAGCTTTCGCGGGAGAGGAGAGACCCAGTACTTC. The variable domain in full, with the rest retrieved from reference TRBV11-2 and TRBJ2-5, is EAGVAQSPRYKIIEKRQSVAFWCNPISGHATLYWYQQILGQGPKLLIQFQNNGVVDDSQLPKDRFSAERLKGVDSTLKIQPAKLEDSAVYLCASSFRGRGETQYFGPGTRLLVL.

The J gene is TRBJ1-1, the V gene TRBV28; D is unresolved. The CDR3 contains 15 residues. V was clipped by 4 bases and J by 1 base, with 13 bases between them. The V gene's germline CDR1 is MDHEN and CDR2 SYDVKM. CDR3 DNA sequence: TGTGCCAGCAGTTACTTGGGGAACTCGAACACTGAAGCTTTCTTT. Translating it yields CASSYLGNSNTEAFF.

The chain employs TRBV5-4 and TRBJ2-5; 9 bases line up with TRBD1. In germline, CDR1 is SGHNT, CDR2 YYREEE (reference sequence). The CDR3 totals 15 residues. Trimming cost V 3 bases and J 1 base; bases outside gene matches: 4. In nucleotides, the CDR3 is TGTGCCAGCAGCTCTAACAGGGGGCTCCAAGAGACCCAGTACTTC. It yields the protein CASSSNRGLQETQYF.

The V call is TRBV5-1, the J call TRBJ2-3; TRBD2 matches at 14 bases. The CDR3 totals 16 residues. Unmatched junction bases numbered 3, after V lost 0 bases and J lost 6 bases. Per germline, CDR1 SGHRS and CDR2 YFSETQ. The CDR3 DNA sequence: TGCGCCAGCAGCTTGGGACTAGCGGGGGGGCTGGATACGCAGTATTTT. Its protein product is CASSLGLAGGLDTQYF.

V gene TRBV6-5 combines with J gene TRBJ2-7; D might be TRBD2 (5 bases). V was pared by 5 bases and J by 3 bases, with 17 bases between. The germline V gene has CDR1 MNHEY and CDR2 SVGAGI. The CDR3 sequence is 15 residues long. The DNA of the CDR3 is TGTGCCAGCAGTGTCCTTTGGAGCGGATACTACGAGCAGTACTTC. Protein: CASSVLWSGYYEQYF.

In DNA, the CDR3 is TGTGCCAGCAGCCTTCCTCTGACAGGGAGCCGTGGGGGCTACACCTTC. Translated: CASSLPLTGSRGGYTF. The chain joins TRBV7-9 to TRBJ1-2; the match to TRBD1 covers 7 bases. Germline CDR1 and CDR2: SEHNR and FQNEAQ (reference sequence). The ends lost 5 bases at V and 8 bases at J; junction bases unmatched: 17. The CDR3 consists of 16 residues.

The gene calls are TRBV10-3 and TRBJ2-1, with 10 positions matching TRBD2. V gave up 6 bases and J gave up 7 bases; unmatched junction bases: 6. The CDR3 extends over 14 amino acids. Germline V gives CDR1 ENHRY, CDR2 SYGVKD. In DNA, the CDR3 is TGTGCCATCAGGGCGACTAGCGGGTGGAATGAGCAGTTCTTC. Protein sequence: CAIRATSGWNEQFF.

Worth noting for this clone: The identical CDR3 is also encoded by other nucleotide sequences in the sample. This chain connects TRBV2 to TRBJ2-5; D gene unclear. Trimming shortened V by 1 base and J by 1 base, and 7 bases separated the two germline ends. The germline CDR1 and CDR2 sequences are SNHLY and FYNNEI. This CDR3 contains 14 residues. The CDR3, as DNA: TGTGCCAGCAGTGAAGGACAACCCCAAGAGACCCAGTACTTC. Its protein product is CASSEGQPQETQYF.

The chain links TRBV5-6 to TRBJ2-7, with D uncertain. V lost 2 bases and J lost 12, with 21 bases in between. Germline V gene lookup returns CDR1 SGHDT and CDR2 YYEEEE. CDR3 length equals 14 residues. As DNA, the CDR3 is TGTGCCAGCAGCTTCTTAAGTGGCAGTCTGGAGTGGTACTTC. Translation: CASSFLSGSLEWYF.

This clone has more than one count but fewer than ten. The V and J genes are TRBV6-5 and TRBJ1-2, with D perhaps matching TRBD1 (5 bases). The CDR3 has 14 residues. Germline V gives CDR1 MNHEY, CDR2 SVGAGI. V was trimmed by 7 bases and J by 3 bases, leaving 15 bases between them. CDR3 protein: CASTLTVGDYGYTF. As DNA, the CDR3 is TGTGCCAGCACCCTCACTGTGGGGGACTATGGCTACACCTTC.

The chain links TRBV6-6 to TRBJ2-3; TRBD2 matches 9 bases. The CDR3 runs to 16 residues. The germline V gene has CDR1 MNHNY and CDR2 SVGAGI (reference sequence). V trimming: 0 bases; J trimming: 5 bases; junction bases outside the gene matches: 6. CDR3 nucleotide sequence: TGTGCCAGCAGTTACTCTGGGGGACTAGCAGGAGATACGCAGTATTTT. Translation gives CASSYSGGLAGDTQYF.

The genes are TRBV2 and TRBJ1-2; 9 bases match TRBD1. Trimming removed 6 bases from V and 4 bases from J; junction bases left unmatched: 9. The CDR3 is 15 residues long. Germline CDR1 and CDR2: SNHLY and FYNNEI. CDR3 region: CASRTTGTGFYGYTF. CDR3 coding DNA: TGTGCCAGCAGGACAACCGGGACAGGGTTCTATGGCTACACCTTC.

V usage is TRBV5-1 and J usage is TRBJ1-2; weak D call: TRBD1 (6 bases). Trimming removed 0 bases at V and 4 bases at J, with 13 bases between. The CDR3 runs 15 residues. The germline CDR1 and CDR2 sequences are SGHRS and YFSETQ. CDR3 sequence (DNA): TGCGCCAGCAGCTTGGGGGGGCAGGTTGGCTATGGCTACACCTTC. Protein: CASSLGGQVGYGYTF. The full variable domain, its missing parts supplied by reference TRBV5-1 and TRBJ1-2, is KAGVTQTPRYLIKTRGQQVTLSCSPISGHRSVSWYQQTPGQGLQFLFEYFSETQRNKGNFPGRFSGRQFSNSRSEMNVSTLELGDSALYLCASSLGGQVGYGYTFGSGTRLTVV.